These T cell receptor beta chains were read from a single sample in a study of OX40 agonist ivuxolimab in advanced cancers. This table comes from immunoSEQ multiplex PCR, and its TCRdb copy is limited to in-frame clones, with some not included. The top ten hold around 25% of the sample, which has some 60,000 clones, 84% seen once. The specimen was CD4+ or CD8+ T cells sorted from blood, collected in a trial of the OX40 agonist ivuxolimab. These TCRs come from an adult with an advanced solid tumor such as melanoma, head and neck, liver or kidney cancer. The CDR3 runs from the conserved cysteine through the conserved F or W. Each record gives: V gene, clone size, D gene, J gene, CDR3 length, CDR3 protein, CDR3 DNA. D genes are given only for firm matches. Some rows mark clone size as missing; the rest say once, few, many or name a class of expanded clone.

v_gene: TRBV5-4; abundance: .; d_gene: TRBD1; j_gene: TRBJ1-4; len: 14; CDR3aa: CASSWDRGGEKLFF; CDR3nt: TGTGCCAGCAGTTGGGACAGGGGAGGGGAAAAACTGTTTTTT
v_gene: TRBV21-1; abundance: .; d_gene: .; j_gene: TRBJ2-5; len: 15; CDR3aa: CASSSLLAGIVAQYF; CDR3nt: TGTGCCAGCAGCAGTTTACTAGCGGGGATAGTGGCCCAGTACTTC
v_gene: TRBV7-2; abundance: .; d_gene: .; j_gene: TRBJ2-1; len: 13; CDR3aa: CASSLSDYNEQFF; CDR3nt: TGTGCCAGCAGCTTATCAGACTACAATGAGCAGTTCTTC
v_gene: TRBV7-2; abundance: .; d_gene: .; j_gene: TRBJ1-5; len: 13; CDR3aa: CASSLRQGQPQHF; CDR3nt: TGTGCCAGCAGCTTAAGGCAGGGTCAGCCCCAGCATTTT
v_gene: TRBV15; abundance: .; d_gene: .; j_gene: TRBJ2-1; len: 16; CDR3aa: CATSRDSGSSYNEQFF; CDR3nt: TGTGCCACCAGCAGAGATTCAGGGAGCTCCTACAATGAGCAGTTCTTC
v_gene: TRBV30; abundance: .; d_gene: .; j_gene: TRBJ2-7; len: 16; CDR3aa: CAWSEVPGETSYEQYF; CDR3nt: TGTGCCTGGAGCGAAGTTCCAGGGGAAACGTCCTACGAGCAGTACTTC
v_gene: TRBV7-9; abundance: .; d_gene: TRBD1; j_gene: TRBJ1-1; len: 16; CDR3aa: CASSISRGPANTEAFF; CDR3nt: TGTGCCAGCAGCATCAGCAGGGGGCCGGCGAACACTGAAGCTTTCTTT
v_gene: TRBV6-5; abundance: .; d_gene: TRBD1; j_gene: TRBJ1-1; len: 15; CDR3aa: CASSYLGQGNTEAFF; CDR3nt: TGTGCCAGCAGTTACCTAGGACAGGGGAACACTGAAGCTTTCTTT
v_gene: TRBV2; abundance: .; d_gene: TRBD2; j_gene: TRBJ2-7; len: 16; CDR3aa: CASRAGLAGGIYEQYF; CDR3nt: TGTGCCAGCAGAGCCGGACTAGCGGGGGGTATCTACGAGCAGTACTTC
v_gene: TRBV30; abundance: .; d_gene: TRBD1; j_gene: TRBJ2-3; len: 13; CDR3aa: CAWSGQGGDTQYF; CDR3nt: TGTGCCTGGAGTGGACAGGGGGGAGATACGCAGTATTTT
v_gene: TRBV11-3; abundance: .; d_gene: .; j_gene: TRBJ1-1; len: 12; CDR3aa: CASSLDNRKAFF; CDR3nt: TGTGCCAGCAGCTTAGATAACCGAAAGGCTTTCTTT
v_gene: TRBV21-1; abundance: once; d_gene: .; j_gene: TRBJ2-7; len: 16; CDR3aa: CASSSKSDRRYYEQYF; CDR3nt: TGTGCCAGCAGCAGCAAGTCGGACAGGCGGTACTACGAGCAGTACTTC
v_gene: TRBV11-2; abundance: few; d_gene: .; j_gene: TRBJ1-1; len: 14; CDR3aa: CASSLFGVGTEAFF; CDR3nt: TGTGCCAGCAGCTTATTCGGAGTTGGCACTGAAGCTTTCTTT
v_gene: TRBV28; abundance: .; d_gene: .; j_gene: TRBJ2-3; len: 16; CDR3aa: CASSREGRGYTDTQYF; CDR3nt: TGTGCCAGCAGCCGAGAGGGGCGGGGCTACACAGATACGCAGTATTTT
v_gene: TRBV2; abundance: few; d_gene: .; j_gene: TRBJ1-2; len: 12; CDR3aa: CASSFFGDGYTF; CDR3nt: TGTGCCAGCAGTTTCTTCGGGGATGGCTACACCTTC
v_gene: TRBV18; abundance: few; d_gene: .; j_gene: TRBJ1-1; len: 13; CDR3aa: CASSPGSNTEAFF; CDR3nt: TGTGCCAGCTCACCAGGCTCGAACACTGAAGCTTTCTTT
v_gene: TRBV5-1; abundance: .; d_gene: TRBD2; j_gene: TRBJ2-3; len: 17; CDR3aa: CASSLAVGGAVTDTQYF; CDR3nt: TGCGCCAGCAGCTTGGCCGTCGGGGGGGCCGTCACAGATACGCAGTATTTT
v_gene: TRBV6-1; abundance: .; d_gene: .; j_gene: TRBJ1-5; len: 13; CDR3aa: CASSEARGGPQHF; CDR3nt: TGTGCCAGCAGTGAAGCAAGAGGGGGGCCCCAGCATTTT
v_gene: TRBV11-1; abundance: .; d_gene: TRBD2; j_gene: TRBJ2-2; len: 17; CDR3aa: CASSSGRLAGVAGELFF; CDR3nt: TGTGCCAGCAGCTCGGGCCGACTAGCGGGAGTGGCCGGGGAGCTGTTTTTT
v_gene: TRBV4-2; abundance: once; d_gene: .; j_gene: TRBJ1-3; len: 18; CDR3aa: CASSQVETFSSSGNTIYF; CDR3nt: TGTGCCAGCAGCCAAGTTGAGACTTTCTCCAGCTCTGGAAACACCATATATTTT
v_gene: TRBV7-2; abundance: .; d_gene: .; j_gene: TRBJ1-1; len: 15; CDR3aa: CASSLAATTNTEAFF; CDR3nt: TGTGCCAGCAGCTTAGCGGCGACAACAAACACTGAAGCTTTCTTT
v_gene: TRBV5-1; abundance: .; d_gene: TRBD1; j_gene: TRBJ1-6; len: 14; CDR3aa: CASSLETGVLPLHF; CDR3nt: TGCGCCAGCAGCTTAGAAACAGGGGTTCTACCCCTCCACTTT
v_gene: TRBV18; abundance: .; d_gene: TRBD1; j_gene: TRBJ2-6; len: 19; CDR3aa: CASSTRDRARQSGANVLTF; CDR3nt: TGTGCCAGCTCAACCAGGGACAGGGCGCGTCAATCTGGGGCCAACGTCCTGACTTTC
v_gene: TRBV18; abundance: .; d_gene: .; j_gene: TRBJ1-2; len: 16; CDR3aa: CASSPNSDGLRDGYTF; CDR3nt: TGTGCCAGCTCACCAAATTCCGACGGCCTAAGGGATGGCTACACCTTC
v_gene: TRBV5-1; abundance: .; d_gene: TRBD1; j_gene: TRBJ2-7; len: 14; CDR3aa: CASSSTGVNDEQYF; CDR3nt: TGCGCCAGCAGCTCTACAGGGGTGAATGACGAGCAGTACTTC
v_gene: TRBV11-3; abundance: .; d_gene: TRBD1; j_gene: TRBJ2-7; len: 15; CDR3aa: CASSLDGTGGSEQYF; CDR3nt: TGTGCCAGCAGCTTAGACGGGACAGGGGGCAGTGAGCAGTACTTC
v_gene: TRBV5-5; abundance: once; d_gene: .; j_gene: TRBJ2-7; len: 13; CDR3aa: CASSFNRPYEQYF; CDR3nt: TGTGCCAGCAGCTTTAACAGACCCTACGAGCAGTACTTC
v_gene: TRBV27; abundance: .; d_gene: TRBD1; j_gene: TRBJ1-2; len: 15; CDR3aa: CASSAATGGGYGYTF; CDR3nt: TGTGCCAGCAGTGCCGCTACAGGGGGTGGATATGGCTACACCTTC
v_gene: TRBV5-1; abundance: .; d_gene: TRBD1; j_gene: TRBJ1-4; len: 16; CDR3aa: CASSELSGQLNEKLFF; CDR3nt: TGCGCCAGCAGTGAGCTCTCGGGACAGCTTAATGAAAAACTGTTTTTT
v_gene: TRBV4-1; abundance: .; d_gene: TRBD2; j_gene: TRBJ2-3; len: 18; CDR3aa: CASSQDSSGGALRNTQYF; CDR3nt: TGCGCCAGCAGCCAAGATTCTAGCGGGGGGGCCCTTCGCAATACGCAGTATTTT
v_gene: TRBV7-9; abundance: few; d_gene: .; j_gene: TRBJ2-1; len: 15; CDR3aa: CASSSRRGGRNEQFF; CDR3nt: TGTGCCAGCAGCTCTAGACGGGGCGGGCGCAATGAGCAGTTCTTC
v_gene: TRBV13; abundance: .; d_gene: .; j_gene: TRBJ2-7; len: 14; CDR3aa: CASSTQDSSYEQYF; CDR3nt: TGTGCCAGCAGTACCCAGGACTCCTCCTACGAGCAGTACTTC
v_gene: TRBV28; abundance: .; d_gene: .; j_gene: TRBJ1-6; len: 14; CDR3aa: CASTPGRSASPLHF; CDR3nt: TGTGCCAGCACCCCTGGACGCTCAGCATCACCCCTCCACTTT
v_gene: TRBV6-1; abundance: .; d_gene: TRBD2; j_gene: TRBJ2-5; len: 14; CDR3aa: CARGRESPQETQYF; CDR3nt: TGTGCCAGAGGGCGGGAGAGCCCTCAAGAGACCCAGTACTTC
v_gene: TRBV6-1; abundance: .; d_gene: .; j_gene: TRBJ1-2; len: 14; CDR3aa: CASSEAGTLYGYTF; CDR3nt: TGTGCCAGCAGTGAAGCCGGGACCTTGTATGGCTACACCTTC
v_gene: TRBV27; abundance: .; d_gene: TRBD1; j_gene: TRBJ2-5; len: 15; CDR3aa: CASREEDKGAKTQYF; CDR3nt: TGTGCCAGCCGCGAGGAGGACAAGGGGGCGAAGACCCAGTACTTC
v_gene: TRBV6-5; abundance: .; d_gene: .; j_gene: TRBJ1-5; len: 14; CDR3aa: CASSSTARREPQHF; CDR3nt: TGTGCCAGCAGTTCCACCGCACGGAGGGAGCCCCAGCATTTT
v_gene: TRBV10-3; abundance: .; d_gene: TRBD2; j_gene: TRBJ2-3; len: 15; CDR3aa: CAISDREASTDTQYF; CDR3nt: TGTGCCATCAGTGATCGGGAGGCAAGCACAGATACGCAGTATTTT
v_gene: TRBV28; abundance: few; d_gene: .; j_gene: TRBJ1-5; len: 17; CDR3aa: CASSLFPNRGSNQPQHF; CDR3nt: TGTGCCAGCAGTTTATTCCCAAACCGGGGCAGCAATCAGCCCCAGCATTTT
v_gene: TRBV4-3; abundance: .; d_gene: TRBD2; j_gene: TRBJ2-3; len: 19; CDR3aa: CASSQETQRGADSTDTQYF; CDR3nt: TGCGCCAGCAGCCAAGAAACGCAGCGGGGGGCCGATAGCACAGATACGCAGTATTTT
v_gene: TRBV19; abundance: few; d_gene: TRBD2; j_gene: TRBJ2-1; len: 16; CDR3aa: CASSTLGTSGIVEQFF; CDR3nt: TGTGCCAGTAGTACCCTCGGGACTAGCGGGATTGTTGAGCAGTTCTTC